This T cell receptor (beta chain) was captured in a study of cytomegalovirus exposure and HLA in healthy donors. Points from the study as a whole: A few CMV-associated chains were confirmed in vitro to be specific for CMV antigens. Later on, a genetic analysis was performed. It linked a missense variant in DCLRE1C with V- and J-gene trimming of TCR beta. When a later analysis was performed, an Asian-associated ancestry cluster reportedly had fewer N-insertions than the approximately 690-donor mean.

Primers included in the PCR were 60 Vbeta and 13 Jbeta primers. Generated by immunoSEQ multiplex PCR, the TCRdb table keeps only in-frame clones and is missing some. Seen here are approximately 100,000 clones, 74% observed once, and the top ten hold 2% to 2.5%. The CDR3 runs 14 residues. V was pared by 1 base and J by 1 base, with 5 bases between. Germline V gene sequence: CDR1 MNHNS, CDR2 SASEGT. Comment on this clone: Its antigen is unknown.

Investigators did not record CMV serostatus for this donor. The chain combines TRBV6-1 with TRBJ1-5; D unclear. The TCR sequence derives from a human donor in good health. The sample consisted of PBMCs. The CDR3 here is CASSEGSSNQPQHF. The DNA of the CDR3 is TGTGCCAGCAGTGAAGGGAGCAGCAATCAGCCCCAGCATTTT.